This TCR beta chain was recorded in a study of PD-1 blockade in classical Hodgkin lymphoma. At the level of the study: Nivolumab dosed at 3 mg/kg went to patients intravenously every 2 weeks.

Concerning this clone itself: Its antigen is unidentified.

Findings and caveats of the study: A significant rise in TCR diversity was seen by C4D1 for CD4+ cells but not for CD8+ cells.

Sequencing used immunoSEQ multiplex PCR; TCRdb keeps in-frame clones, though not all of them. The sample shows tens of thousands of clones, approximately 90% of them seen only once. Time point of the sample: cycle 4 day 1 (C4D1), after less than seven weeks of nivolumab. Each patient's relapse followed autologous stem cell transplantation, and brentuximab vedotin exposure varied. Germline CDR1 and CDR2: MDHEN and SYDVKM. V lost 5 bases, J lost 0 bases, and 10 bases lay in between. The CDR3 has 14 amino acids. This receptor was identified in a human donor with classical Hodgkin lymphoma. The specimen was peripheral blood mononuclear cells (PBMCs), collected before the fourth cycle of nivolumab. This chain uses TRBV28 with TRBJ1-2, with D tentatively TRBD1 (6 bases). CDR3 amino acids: CASSPRGPNYGYTF. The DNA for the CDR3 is TGTGCCAGCAGTCCCAGGGGTCCTAACTATGGCTACACCTTC.